These 5 T cell receptor beta chains came from one sample sequenced in a study of shared clonotypes between healthy human individuals. Assay used: immunoSEQ multiplex PCR; TCRdb lists only in-frame clones, some missing. The table lists some 680,000 clones, less than 80% of them singletons. The source material was memory CD4+ T cells sorted from blood. Subset here: CD45RA-negative fraction. These receptors came from a woman in her twenties or thirties in good health.

This chain links TRBV19 with TRBJ2-7; 7 nucleotides align to TRBD1. The CDR3 totals 15 residues. CDR1 and CDR2 (germline): LNHDA, SQIVND (reference sequence). After removal of 9 bases from V and 2 bases from J, the junction contained 13 bases not matched to a gene. The CDR3 DNA is TGTGCCAGCAGCTTACCCGGGACAGAGACCTACGAGCAGTACTTC. Its translation is CASSLPGTETYEQYF.

V gene TRBV19 combines with J gene TRBJ2-7; D is ambiguous. This CDR3 region has 14 residues. Germline values: CDR1 LNHDA, CDR2 SQIVND (reference sequence). The V and J ends lost 5 bases and 7 bases respectively, with 18 bases between them. The CDR3 here is CASSLDPREREQYF. The DNA of the CDR3 is TGTGCCAGTAGTTTGGACCCAAGGGAACGAGAGCAGTACTTC.

This clone was seen only once. The chain combines TRBV7-9 with TRBJ2-5; TRBD2 matches 11 bases. This CDR3 contains 17 residues. Germline values: CDR1 SEHNR, CDR2 FQNEAQ (reference sequence). The V gene end was trimmed by 4 bases and the J gene end by 4 bases; junction bases not matched to a gene: 11. The CDR3 DNA is TGTGCCAGCAGCTACCGGACTAGCGGGCCAAGGGGAGAGACCCAGTACTTC. Translating it yields CASSYRTSGPRGETQYF. Variable domain in full (rest from reference TRBV7-9 and TRBJ2-5): DTGVSQNPRHKITKRGQNVTFRCDPISEHNRLYWYRQTLGQGPEFLTYFQNEAQLEKSRLLSDRFSAERPKGSFSTLEIQRTEQGDSAMYLCASSYRTSGPRGETQYFGPGTRLLVL.

This clone was picked up a small number of times. The chain links TRBV7-8 to TRBJ1-1, with D unresolved. V dropped 4 bases and J dropped 3 bases, with 12 bases sitting between them. From germline, CDR1 is SGHVS and CDR2 FQNEAQ. CDR3 length: 14 residues. The CDR3, as DNA: TGTGCCAGCAGCTCGATCGCCCGAGACACTGAAGCTTTCTTT. Protein: CASSSIARDTEAFF.

This chain links TRBV11-3 with TRBJ2-7, with 7 bases fitting TRBD2. V shed 6 bases, J shed 3 bases, and the junction held 11 bases outside the gene matches. Looked up from germline, CDR1 is SGHNT and CDR2 is YENEEA. The CDR3 is 15 amino acids. The CDR3 is CASSSSGTTFYEQYF. CDR3 sequence (DNA): TGTGCCAGCAGTTCATCCGGGACTACCTTCTACGAGCAGTACTTC.